What follows are 27 T cell receptor delta chains derived from one specimen sequenced in a study of gamma-delta chains in newborns, infants, children. TCRdb fed the reads into CATT to redo clone calling. This sample has 2,000 to 3,000 delta-chain clones, with more than 1% found just once. Source material: blood. These receptors all stem from a child who was a newborn, infant or young child, either healthy, febrile or measles-vaccinated (not recorded which).

A few counts support this clone. This DNA's translation and the protein TCRdb lists, from a much larger clone, do not match at residue 11, likely due to a read error; the protein shown is translated from the DNA. The CDR3 is CACDNLGDSSRDTRQMFF. The CDR3 nucleotides are TGTGCCTGTGACAACTTGGGGGATAGCTCCCGGGACACCCGACAGATGTTTTTC. This chain connects TRDV2 to TRDJ3; 9 nucleotides line up with TRDD3. Germline V gene sequence: CDR1 GEAIGNYY, CDR2 EKD. CDR3 length: 18 residues.

For this clone: Translating this DNA gives a protein that differs at residue 12 from the TCRdb one, which belongs to a much larger clone; a read error is likely, and the protein shown is this translation. The gene calls are TRDV2 and TRDJ3; 7 bases align to TRDD3. Per the germline V gene, CDR1 is GEAIGNYY and CDR2 is EKD. J was trimmed by 2 bases and V by 0 bases; bases with no gene match: 12. The CDR3 runs 20 residues. The CDR3 region has the DNA TGTGCCTGTGACACCGTTGAGGGATACTTAAGCCCCTGGGACACCCGACAGATGTTTTTC. Its protein product is CACDTVEGYLSPWDTRQMFF.

Remarks on this clone: The mismatch at residue 3 between this DNA's translation and the TCRdb protein of a much larger clone likely reflects a read error; the protein shown is translated from the DNA. This chain connects TRDV2 to TRDJ2, with TRDD3 matching over 11 bases. Germline values: CDR1 GEAIGNYY, CDR2 EKD. This CDR3 contains 15 residues. CDR3 protein: CAYDPLGDITAQLFF. CDR3 nucleotides: TGTGCCTATGACCCACTGGGGGATATTACAGCACAACTCTTCTTT.

By its share, this clone is large. In the same sample, other DNA sequences code for this CDR3. The chain employs TRDV2 and TRDJ3; 12 bases map to TRDD3. The V gene end was trimmed by 0 bases and the J gene end by 0 bases; junction bases not matched to a gene: 5. The germline V gene has CDR1 GEAIGNYY and CDR2 EKD. The CDR3 is 20 residues long. CDR3 nucleotides: TGTGCCTGTGACACCTACTGGGGGATACCACGCTCCTGGGACACCCGACAGATGTTTTTC. Amino acids: CACDTYWGIPRSWDTRQMFF.

This clone showed up just a few times. TCRdb attributes to this sequence the protein of a much larger clone, which differs from the DNA translation at residue 9; a read error is likely, and the protein displayed is translated from the DNA. This chain connects TRDV2 to TRDJ3; tentative D call: TRDD3 (6 bases). The CDR3 runs to 20 residues. V was clipped by 1 base and J by 0 bases, with 18 bases between them. The germline gives CDR1 GEAIGNYY, CDR2 EKD. CDR3 loop: CACDTMYWVASSWDTRQMFF. The CDR3 bases are TGTGCCTGTGACACAATGTACTGGGTGGCAAGCTCCTGGGACACCCGACAGATGTTTTTC.

This clone was seen a few times. TCRdb's protein, taken from a much larger clone, differs from this DNA's translation at residue 11, likely owing to a read error; the protein displayed comes from the DNA. This sequence joins TRDV2 and TRDJ3; 11 nucleotides agree with TRDD3. Germline values: CDR1 GEAIGNYY, CDR2 EKD. Germline trimming cut 2 bases from V and 3 bases from J; bases unmatched to any gene: 8. The CDR3 sequence is 19 residues long. The CDR3 DNA reads as TGTGCCTGTGACAAAGTACTGGGGGATAGCTTCTGGGACACCCGACAGATGTTTTTC. Encoded protein: CACDKVLGDSFWDTRQMFF.

There are a few counts of this clone. The protein TCRdb lists belongs to a much larger clone and differs from this DNA's translation at residue 13, which points to a read error; the protein shown is made from the DNA. The chain carries TRDV2 and TRDJ3; 9 nucleotides line up with TRDD3. This CDR3 region has 18 residues. Germline CDR1 is GEAIGNYY and CDR2 is EKD. CDR3 loop: CACDPLGGYSWDNRQMFF. DNA for the CDR3: TGTGCCTGTGACCCTTTGGGGGGATACTCCTGGGACAACCGACAGATGTTTTTC.

Remarks on this clone: A far larger clone is only one base removed, so a read error is likely. The sample carries other DNA sequences with the same CDR3. The chain is built from TRDV2 and TRDJ1; 7 nucleotides match TRDD3. The CDR3 is 14 residues long. Germline V gene lookup returns CDR1 GEAIGNYY and CDR2 EKD. The CDR3 protein is CACDKLGATDKLIF. CDR3 DNA sequence: TGTGCCTGTGACAAGCTGGGGGCCACCGATAAACTCATATTT.

To note about this clone: This DNA translates differently at residue 7 from the TCRdb protein, which is that of a much larger clone; a read error is likely, and the protein shown is the DNA's own translation. The gene calls are TRDV2 and TRDJ3; 11 bases fit TRDD3. J gave up 2 bases and V 0 bases, and 8 bases lay outside the gene matches. The CDR3 loop spans 20 amino acids. The germline CDR1 and CDR2 sequences are GEAIGNYY and EKD. CDR3 sequence (DNA): TGTGCCTGTGACACCGGGAACTGGGGGATAGGCGCCTGGGACACCCGACAGATGTTTTTC. It codes for CACDTGNWGIGAWDTRQMFF.

Notes on this clone: TCRdb assigns this DNA the protein of a much larger clone, which departs from its translation at residue 5; this likely reflects a read error, and the protein shown comes from translating the DNA. CDR3 bases: TGTGCCTGTGACGCCGCTTATGGCTGGGGGATACGCTCCTGGGACACCCGACAGATGTTTTTC. Translating it yields CACDAAYGWGIRSWDTRQMFF. The chain carries TRDV2 and TRDJ3; 12 nucleotides align to TRDD3. CDR1 is GEAIGNYY and CDR2 is EKD in the germline V gene. The CDR3 runs 21 residues. The J segment lost 0 bases and the V segment lost 3 bases, leaving 11 bases of the junction unmatched.

To note about this clone: This sequence is one base from a far larger clone and is likely a read error. The chain has TRDV1 and TRDJ2; a possible D gene is TRDD2 (9 bases). Germline V gene data show CDR1 as TSWWSYY and CDR2 as QGS. There are 20 residues in the CDR3. CDR3: CALGGAFLLGVNFLTARLFF. DNA for the CDR3: TGTGCTCTTGGGGGAGCCTTCCTACTGGGGGTCAACTTTTTGACAGCACGACTCTTCTTT.

There are a few counts of this clone. This DNA's translation differs at residue 14 from TCRdb's protein, which comes from a much larger clone; a read error is likely, and the protein shown is translated from the DNA. The chain links TRDV2 to TRDJ3; 9 positions agree with TRDD3. This CDR3 comprises 16 residues. Germline V lookup: CDR1 GEAIGNYY, CDR2 EKD. CDR3 residues: CACDTWGIADTRQLFF. The CDR3, as DNA: TGTGCCTGTGACACCTGGGGGATAGCGGACACCCGACAGTTGTTTTTC.

The table lists this clone with a few counts. TCRdb's listed protein matches a much larger clone and diverges from this DNA's translation at residue 13, likely through a read error; the protein shown comes from the DNA. This chain links TRDV2 with TRDJ1, with 11 bases aligning to TRDD3. The CDR3 totals 14 residues. CDR1 is GEAIGNYY and CDR2 is EKD in the germline V gene. The CDR3 sequence is CACDVLGDKNKLTF. For the CDR3, the DNA is TGTGCCTGTGACGTACTGGGGGATAAGAACAAACTCACCTTT.

This clone was seen only a few times. The protein TCRdb gives is from a much larger clone and does not agree with this DNA's translation at residue 5, likely a read error; the protein shown here comes from the DNA. This sequence joins TRDV2 and TRDJ3, with 7 bases lining up with TRDD3. J lost 0 bases, V lost 3 bases, and 7 bases had no gene match. The CDR3 contains 18 residues. The germline gives CDR1 GEAIGNYY, CDR2 EKD. CDR3 nucleotide sequence: TGTGCCTGTGACGCCTGGGGGTCGAGCTCCTGGGACACCCGACAGATGTTTTTC. It codes for CACDAWGSSSWDTRQMFF.

In its sample, this clone ranks as medium-sized (0.01 to 0.1%). This clone may be a read error of a much larger clone one base away. The sample has other DNA sequences that encode this CDR3 too. CDR3 coding DNA: TGTGCATGTGACACCTACTGGGGGATACCACGCTCCTGGGACACCCGACAGATGTTTTTC. It yields the protein CACDTYWGIPRSWDTRQMFF. V is TRDV2 and J is TRDJ3, with 12 positions matching TRDD3. This CDR3 has 20 residues. Germline loops: CDR1 GEAIGNYY, CDR2 EKD.

About this clone itself: This DNA's translation differs at residue 18 from TCRdb's protein, which comes from a much larger clone; a read error is likely, and the protein shown is translated from the DNA. Distinct nucleotide sequences in the sample also encode this CDR3. Written as DNA, the CDR3 is TGTGCCTGTGACACCGTACTGGGGGATACCCGCTCCTGGGACACCCGACAGATTTTTTTC. Residues: CACDTVLGDTRSWDTRQIFF. This chain uses TRDV2 with TRDJ3; 12 bases align to TRDD3. The germline gives CDR1 GEAIGNYY, CDR2 EKD. The CDR3 loop spans 20 amino acids.

A few counts support this clone. TCRdb records a much larger clone's protein for this DNA, with a difference at residues 4 and 12 that likely arises from a read error; the protein given is the translation of the DNA. The chain couples TRDV2 to TRDJ1, with TRDD3 matching over 7 bases. CDR1 and CDR2 (germline): GEAIGNYY, EKD. This CDR3 spans 14 amino acids. Here the CDR3 DNA reads TGTGCCTGTGGCAAGCTGGGGGCCACCGATAAACCCATCTTT. As protein: CACGKLGATDKPIF.

Points on this clone: TCRdb shows a much larger clone's protein in place of this DNA's translation, and the two differ at residue 11, likely through a read error; the protein shown is translated from the DNA. This rearrangement joins TRDV2 to TRDJ3; 10 nucleotides match TRDD3. The CDR3 is 18 amino acids. Per germline, CDR1 GEAIGNYY and CDR2 EKD. The CDR3 spells CACDTVGGYSRDTRQMFF. The CDR3 bases are TGTGCCTGTGACACCGTTGGGGGATACTCCCGGGACACCCGACAGATGTTTTTC.

As regards this clone: The protein TCRdb gives is from a much larger clone and does not agree with this DNA's translation at residue 11, likely a read error; the protein shown here comes from the DNA. The rearrangement links TRDV2 to TRDJ3, with 8 bases fitting TRDD3. V trimming: 1 base; J trimming: 0 bases; junction bases outside the gene matches: 10. This CDR3 has 20 residues. CDR1 GEAIGNYY and CDR2 EKD come from the germline V gene. The CDR3, as DNA: TGTGCCTGTGACACAATGTACTGGGGGGCAAACTCCTGGGACACCCGACAGATGTTTTTC. This encodes CACDTMYWGANSWDTRQMFF.

This clone is medium-sized (0.01 to 0.1%) within its sample. A read error likely explains this, since a far larger clone differs by one base. The V gene is TRDV2, the J gene TRDJ2, with 9 bases lining up with TRDD3. The CDR3 is 15 amino acids. The trim removed 5 bases at V and 1 base at J, leaving 4 bases unmatched. Germline V gene lookup returns CDR1 GEAIGNYY and CDR2 EKD. The CDR3 sequence: CACGILGDLTAQLFF. The DNA for the CDR3 is TGTGCCTGTGGCATACTGGGGGATTTGACAGCACAACTCTTCTTT.

There are a few counts of this clone. Given a far larger clone just one base away, this is likely a sequencing read error. The chain has TRDV2 and TRDJ3, with 10 bases matching TRDD3. Unmatched junction bases numbered 7, after V lost 0 bases and J lost 0 bases. The CDR3 runs to 20 residues. Germline loops: CDR1 GEAIGNYY, CDR2 EKD. CDR3 in amino acids: CACDTYWGMPRSWDTRQMFF. DNA for the CDR3: TGTGCCTGTGACACCTACTGGGGGATGCCACGCTCCTGGGACACCCGACAGATGTTTTTC.

Regarding this clone: A far larger clone is just one base off, so this is likely a read error. Additional DNA sequences in this sample encode the identical CDR3. V is TRDV2 and J is TRDJ2; 9 nucleotides agree with TRDD3. Germline V lookup: CDR1 GEAIGNYY, CDR2 EKD. The CDR3 is 13 residues long. CDR3 loop: CACDTWGIAQLFF. CDR3 nucleotides: TGCGCCTGTGACACCTGGGGGATAGCACAACTCTTCTTT.

This clone has a handful of counts. The protein that TCRdb holds for this DNA derives from a much larger clone and differs from the translated DNA at residue 4, which likely indicates a read error; the protein shown here is translated from the DNA. The chain uses TRDV2 and TRDJ3, with 13 bases identical to TRDD3. Germline V gene sequence: CDR1 GEAIGNYY, CDR2 EKD. The V segment lost 5 bases and the J segment 0 bases; nucleotides outside the gene matches: 3. The CDR3 runs to 18 residues. The CDR3 spells CACGTGGYDSWDTRQMFF. The CDR3 DNA sequence: TGTGCCTGTGGCACTGGGGGATACGACTCCTGGGACACCCGACAGATGTTTTTC.

Worth noting for this clone: The protein in TCRdb stems from a much larger clone and differs at residue 3 from this DNA's translation, likely a read error; here the protein is translated from the DNA. This sequence joins TRDV2 and TRDJ2; 11 nucleotides line up with TRDD3. Germline CDR1 and CDR2: GEAIGNYY and EKD. This CDR3 is built from 15 residues. This chain's CDR3 is CARDPLGDITAQLFF. In DNA, the CDR3 is TGTGCCCGTGACCCACTGGGGGATATTACAGCACAACTCTTCTTT.

Comments on this clone: It differs at one base from a far larger clone, so likely a read error. The sample carries other DNA sequences with the same CDR3. V usage is TRDV2 and J usage is TRDJ3; TRDD3 agrees at 8 bases. Germline V lookup: CDR1 GEAIGNYY, CDR2 EKD. This CDR3 has 20 amino acids. The CDR3 protein is CACDTVLGGRSSWDTRQMFF. CDR3 sequence (DNA): TGTGCATGTGACACCGTACTGGGGGGCCGGAGCTCCTGGGACACCCGACAGATGTTTTTC.

This clone was counted only a few times. TCRdb's protein, taken from a much larger clone, differs from this DNA's translation at residue 7, likely owing to a read error; the protein displayed comes from the DNA. This chain links TRDV1 with TRDJ1; TRDD2 is a possible D gene (6 bases). Trimming cost V 0 bases and J 3 bases, with 17 bases left between them. The CDR3 has 17 residues. The germline CDR1 and CDR2 sequences are TSWWSYY and QGS. CDR3 bases: TGTGCTCTTGGGGAACTTGCACCTTCCCCAAGCGCCGATAAACTCATCTTT. As protein: CALGELAPSPSADKLIF.

This clone has only a few counts. The TCRdb record carries a much larger clone's protein, which differs from this DNA's translation at residue 8; a read error is the likely cause, and the protein listed here is the DNA translation. This chain uses TRDV2 with TRDJ3; the match to TRDD3 covers 8 bases. J lost 0 bases, V lost 4 bases, and 16 bases had no gene match. Germline lookup yields CDR1 GEAIGNYY and CDR2 EKD. This CDR3 comprises 21 residues. The CDR3 region has the DNA TGTGCCTGTGATGTACTGGGGGCTCGCCGTCCTAGCTCCTGGGACACCCGACAGATGTTTTTC. It yields the protein CACDVLGARRPSSWDTRQMFF.